Detailed here is one T cell receptor (beta chain). MiXCR, applied by TCRdb to the RT-PCR reads, yields one record per CDR3 protein. The sample includes 150,000 to 200,000 distinct CDR3 sequences, approximately 12% of them seen just once. This entry is derived from a study of response to subunit inactivated influenza vaccine. Germline CDR1 is GTSNPN and CDR2 is SVGIG (reference sequence). The CDR3 sequence is 17 residues long. Germline trimming cut 0 bases from V and 7 bases from J; bases unmatched to any gene: 15. Separately, the same data were catalogued under a study of T cells expressing NK-cell markers. This second report adds: Template switching by 5'RACE with UMIs generated the TCR beta cDNA. Sequencing covered eight donors, seven HCMV-seropositive and one seronegative. Of the CD8+ T cells in a handful of donors, about 1.0-7.5% belonged to dominant NKG2C+ clonotypes. Topping the CD3+CD56-NKG2C+ fraction as well were these clonotypes, in a handful of donors.

The sample here was CD8+ T cells sorted from PBMCs, taken 12 days after vaccination. V gene TRBV30 combines with J gene TRBJ2-7; 10 bases agree with TRBD1. The source is a man over 45 who received an inactivated influenza vaccine. The CDR3: CAWSVLEWGTGAGEQYF. CDR3 nucleotides: TGTGCCTGGAGTGTACTGGAGTGGGGGACAGGGGCCGGGGAGCAGTACTTC.